This TCR beta chain was retrieved from a study of T cell responses to AZD1222 COVID-19 vaccine. This clone occurred a few times. Its antigen is unidentified. Study-wide results and caveats: At study baseline, merely about 6 AZD1222 recipients were seropositive.

Germline V gene lookup returns CDR1 LNHDA and CDR2 SQIVND (reference sequence). CDR3 length: 16 residues. Between the trimmed V and J ends, which lost 5 bases and 2 bases, there was a span of 16 bases. TCRdb keeps only in-frame clones here, not all; method: immunoSEQ multiplex PCR. Of roughly 85,000 clones listed, 86% are singletons. Sample: peripheral blood, taken on day 0 of AZD1222 vaccination. The rearrangement links TRBV19 to TRBJ1-5; tentative D call: TRBD1 (6 bases). The sequence derives from an adult in good health. The DNA of the CDR3 is TGTGCCAGTAGTCGAACAGGGACGAGTGGCAATCAGCCCCAGCATTTT. It yields the protein CASSRTGTSGNQPQHF.